This TCR beta chain came from a study of long-term antiretroviral therapy in people with HIV. The study used samples holding roughly 0.85-11 million cryopreserved PBMC before DNA extraction. Points from the study as a whole: Older ART regimens were possibly in use when the blood was collected between about 2003 and 2017. Repertoire dominance by clones expanded before ART was seen at all time points.

As regards this clone: Its antigen is unknown.

The CDR3 covers 13 residues. Germline-derived CDR1 and CDR2 are SNHLY and FYNNEI. Trimming stripped 10 bases from V and 5 bases from J, with 15 bases between. An immunoSEQ assay, version v3.0, was performed at survey level. Sequenced by immunoSEQ multiplex PCR; TCRdb stores in-frame clones only, minus some. The profile shows 30,000 or so clones, about three quarters of them singletons. The sequenced sample was unsorted PBMCs, obtained 1.5 years before starting antiretroviral therapy. The receptor was isolated from a man between 18 and 29 years old with HIV. V is TRBV2 and J is TRBJ2-4; possible D gene TRBD2, 6 bases. CDR3 region: CATTSGGENIQYF. CDR3 DNA sequence: TGTGCCACCACCTCAGGCGGGGAAAACATTCAGTACTTC.